The 30 T cell receptor beta chains given below trace back to one sample, sequenced in a study of cytotoxic CD8 clonotypes in ibrutinib-treated CLL. The assay was immunoSEQ multiplex PCR, and TCRdb's table has in-frame clones only and misses some. Of about 130,000 clones listed, under 90% are singletons. Sequencing used PBMCs, obtained after 24 months of ibrutinib treatment. The receptors come from a human donor with chronic lymphocytic leukemia.

The chain employs TRBV2 and TRBJ2-7; 7 bases fit TRBD1. The V segment lost 7 bases and the J segment 3 bases; nucleotides outside the gene matches: 15. The CDR3 totals 16 residues. Per germline, CDR1 SNHLY and CDR2 FYNNEI. The CDR3, as DNA: TGTGCCAGCACCAGACCAAGACAGGGCTGGGGCTACGAGCAGTACTTC. It yields the protein CASTRPRQGWGYEQYF.

The V and J genes are TRBV4-3 and TRBJ1-2, with 7 bases that match TRBD1. This CDR3 spans 13 amino acids. Germline CDR1 reads LGHNA; CDR2 reads YSLEER. J was trimmed by 5 bases and V by 3 bases; bases with no gene match: 3. This chain's CDR3 is CASSQEGQYGYTF. The CDR3 DNA follows: TGCGCCAGCAGCCAGGAGGGACAGTATGGCTACACCTTC.

The chain joins TRBV2 to TRBJ1-2; D not certain. Looked up from germline, CDR1 is SNHLY and CDR2 is FYNNEI. This CDR3 has 12 amino acids. V lost 6 bases and J lost 2, with 7 bases in between. CDR3 region: CASRAWNYGYTF. CDR3 nucleotide sequence: TGTGCCAGCAGAGCATGGAACTATGGCTACACCTTC.

This chain links TRBV28 with TRBJ2-5; a weak D match, TRBD1 (5 bases). Trimming left V 2 bases short and J 2 bases short, with 18 bases between. The CDR3 is 17 amino acids. CDR1 is MDHEN, CDR2 SYDVKM, per germline. CDR3 in DNA: TGTGCCAGCAGTTTAAAGAGGCAGGGTAGTAGACAAGAGACCCAGTACTTC. This codes for CASSLKRQGSRQETQYF.

The rearrangement uses TRBV5-1 and TRBJ2-2; D is undetermined. The CDR3 totals 15 residues. Germline V gene lookup returns CDR1 SGHRS and CDR2 YFSETQ. The V end was cut by 0 bases, the J end by 2 bases, with 8 bases between. The CDR3, as DNA: TGCGCCAGCAGCTTGGGGACGGACAACACCGGGGAGCTGTTTTTT. Translating it yields CASSLGTDNTGELFF.

This clone has a handful of counts. The J gene is TRBJ2-7, the V gene TRBV7-6; the match to TRBD1 covers 12 bases. CDR3 length equals 16 residues. Per germline, CDR1 SGHVS and CDR2 FNYEAQ. The V gene end was trimmed by 0 bases and the J gene end by 4 bases; junction bases not matched to a gene: 4. The CDR3 region has the DNA TGTGCCAGCAGCTTAGCGCCGGGACAGGGGGCGTACGAGCAGTACTTC. Its protein product is CASSLAPGQGAYEQYF.

This chain joins TRBV27 and TRBJ1-1, with D possibly matching TRBD1 (5 bases). The CDR3 covers 17 residues. Trimming took 5 bases from V and 1 from J, leaving 20 bases between them. Germline lookup yields CDR1 MNHEY and CDR2 SMNVEV (reference sequence). For the CDR3, the DNA is TGTGCCAGCAGTCCCCGTCCGGGGGGGACGACGAACACTGAAGCTTTCTTT. It translates to CASSPRPGGTTNTEAFF.

The chain uses TRBV7-2 and TRBJ1-2, with D possibly TRBD1 on 5 matching bases. Trimming shortened V by 2 bases and J by 3 bases, and 10 bases separated the two germline ends. The CDR3 runs to 14 residues. Germline-derived CDR1 and CDR2 are SGHTA and FQGNSA. Here the CDR3 reads CASSLNRGDYGYTF. DNA for the CDR3: TGTGCCAGCAGCTTAAACCGGGGGGACTATGGCTACACCTTC. Full variable domain (rest looked up from reference TRBV7-2 and TRBJ1-2): GAGVSQSPSNKVTEKGKDVELRCDPISGHTALYWYRQSLGQGLEFLIYFQGNSAPDKSGLPSDRFSAERTGGSVSTLTIQRTQQEDSAVYLCASSLNRGDYGYTFGSGTRLTVV.

This clone was detected only a few times. This chain joins TRBV4-1 and TRBJ1-4; D remains unclear. Trimming pared 0 bases from V and 6 bases from J, leaving 11 bases between. Germline lookup yields CDR1 MGHRA and CDR2 YSYEKL. The CDR3 covers 15 residues. CDR3 sequence (DNA): TGCGCCAGCAGCCAAGATGGGCAGGCTGATGAAAAACTGTTTTTT. It translates to CASSQDGQADEKLFF.

The chain has TRBV4-1 and TRBJ1-6; TRBD1 might be the D (5 bases). The CDR3 covers 15 residues. Germline CDR1 and CDR2: MGHRA and YSYEKL. V was clipped by 0 bases and J by 3 bases, with 6 bases between them. The CDR3: CASSQDRDYNSPLHF. The CDR3 DNA sequence: TGCGCCAGCAGCCAAGACAGGGACTATAATTCACCCCTCCACTTT.

This chain joins TRBV6-5 and TRBJ1-2; D unclear. In germline, CDR1 is MNHEY, CDR2 SVGAGI. V was trimmed by 2 bases and J by 5 bases, leaving 18 bases between them. The CDR3 extends over 16 amino acids. CDR3 loop: CASSYGRLVGGYGYTF. The CDR3 coding sequence is TGTGCCAGCAGTTACGGGCGTCTCGTTGGTGGATATGGCTACACCTTC.

The V call is TRBV4-1, the J call TRBJ2-5; D uncertain. CDR1 and CDR2 (germline): MGHRA, YSYEKL. The CDR3 has 15 residues. V was cut by 1 base and J by 0 bases, with 9 bases left in between. The CDR3 bases are TGCGCCAGCAGCCAAGTCGCGACAAACCAAGAGACCCAGTACTTC. Protein sequence: CASSQVATNQETQYF.

This sequence joins TRBV30 and TRBJ2-1, with 10 nucleotides matching TRBD2. This CDR3 comprises 17 residues. CDR1 is GTSNPN and CDR2 is SVGIG in the germline V gene (reference sequence). After removal of 0 bases from V and 2 bases from J, the junction contained 7 bases not matched to a gene. This CDR3 is CAWSVWASGRTYNEQFF. The DNA of the CDR3 is TGTGCCTGGAGTGTCTGGGCTAGCGGGAGAACCTACAATGAGCAGTTCTTC.

This chain joins TRBV7-3 and TRBJ2-5; D not certain. Germline lookup yields CDR1 SGHTA and CDR2 FQGTGA. There are 14 residues in the CDR3. V was shortened by 5 bases and J by 2 bases, with 12 bases between the two germline ends. The CDR3 region is CASSPQRRQETQYF. In nucleotides, the CDR3 is TGTGCCAGCAGCCCACAGAGACGGCAAGAGACCCAGTACTTC.

The chain couples TRBV5-4 to TRBJ1-1; 9 bases fit TRBD1. The germline V gene encodes CDR1 SGHNT and CDR2 YYREEE (reference sequence). The CDR3 sequence is 13 residues long. Trimming removed 3 bases from V and 5 bases from J; junction bases left unmatched: 2. This chain's CDR3 is CASSSGTGTEAFF. The CDR3 DNA reads TGTGCCAGCAGCTCCGGGACAGGGACTGAAGCTTTCTTT.

This clone was detected only once. The chain combines TRBV19 with TRBJ1-2; D not certain. Trimming cost V 6 bases and J 7 bases, with 12 bases left between them. The CDR3 has 12 residues. The germline CDR1 and CDR2 sequences are LNHDA and SQIVND (reference sequence). In DNA form, the CDR3 reads TGTGCCAGTAGGCCCGGATTGGGTGGCTACACCTTC. Residues: CASRPGLGGYTF. The complete variable domain, with remaining parts taken from reference TRBV19 and TRBJ1-2, reads DGGITQSPKYLFRKEGQNVTLSCEQNLNHDAMYWYRQDPGQGLRLIYYSQIVNDFQKGDIAEGYSVSREKKESFPLTVTSAQKNPTAFYLCASRPGLGGYTFGSGTRLTVV.

The chain uses TRBV9 and TRBJ1-1, with 7 positions matching TRBD1. Looked up from germline, CDR1 is SGDLS and CDR2 is YYNGEE. V trimming: 3 bases; J trimming: 4 bases; junction bases outside the gene matches: 6. The CDR3 sequence is 14 residues long. CDR3 sequence: CASSAQGGSTEAFF. The CDR3 nucleotides are TGTGCCAGCAGCGCTCAGGGGGGGAGCACTGAAGCTTTCTTT.

The chain is built from TRBV5-6 and TRBJ2-5; TRBD1 matches 10 bases. Looked up from germline, CDR1 is SGHDT and CDR2 is YYEEEE. CDR3 length: 15 residues. V was clipped by 7 bases and J by 5 bases; unmatched bases: 11. The chain's CDR3 is CASVLLGQGMETQYF. The CDR3 DNA sequence: TGTGCCAGCGTTCTTCTGGGACAGGGGATGGAGACCCAGTACTTC.

The chain couples TRBV18 to TRBJ1-4, with D hard to call. The ends were cut back, 4 bases at V and 4 bases at J, with 10 bases in the middle. Germline values: CDR1 KGHSH, CDR2 LQKENI. The length of the CDR3 is 14 residues. The CDR3 reads CASSRPDGNEKLFF. CDR3 nucleotides: TGTGCCAGCTCACGTCCGGACGGTAATGAAAAACTGTTTTTT.

V is TRBV19 and J is TRBJ1-4, with D maybe TRBD1 (6 bases). Trimming left V 3 bases short and J 4 bases short, with 9 bases between. From germline, CDR1 is LNHDA and CDR2 SQIVND (reference sequence). This CDR3 comprises 14 residues. The CDR3 DNA reads TGTGCCAGTAGTATTCGGACAGATAATGAAAAACTGTTTTTT. As protein: CASSIRTDNEKLFF. The variable domain in full, with the rest retrieved from reference TRBV19 and TRBJ1-4, is DGGITQSPKYLFRKEGQNVTLSCEQNLNHDAMYWYRQDPGQGLRLIYYSQIVNDFQKGDIAEGYSVSREKKESFPLTVTSAQKNPTAFYLCASSIRTDNEKLFFGSGTQLSVL.

The V gene is TRBV7-2, the J gene TRBJ1-1; 10 nucleotides agree with TRBD1. Unmatched junction bases numbered 5, after V lost 0 bases and J lost 4 bases. Germline V gene lookup returns CDR1 SGHTA and CDR2 FQGNSA. The CDR3 runs to 16 residues. The CDR3 DNA follows: TGTGCCAGCAGCTTAGCCCCCAGGACAGGGGGCACTGAAGCTTTCTTT. It codes for CASSLAPRTGGTEAFF. Drawing the rest from reference TRBV7-2 and TRBJ1-1, the complete variable domain is GAGVSQSPSNKVTEKGKDVELRCDPISGHTALYWYRQSLGQGLEFLIYFQGNSAPDKSGLPSDRFSAERTGGSVSTLTIQRTQQEDSAVYLCASSLAPRTGGTEAFFGQGTRLTVV.

The chain recombines TRBV9 with TRBJ1-1; 9 bases are a match to TRBD1. The V segment lost 3 bases and the J segment 0 bases; nucleotides outside the gene matches: 6. This CDR3 is built from 16 residues. CDR1 is SGDLS and CDR2 is YYNGEE in the germline V gene. The CDR3 DNA is TGTGCCAGCAGCGCAAACAGGGGGCGAATGAACACTGAAGCTTTCTTT. It encodes CASSANRGRMNTEAFF.

The genes are TRBV7-2 and TRBJ1-6; D uncertain. Germline V gene data show CDR1 as SGHTA and CDR2 as FQGNSA. This CDR3 is built from 16 residues. V lost 0 bases, J lost 0 bases, and 6 bases lay in between. The DNA of the CDR3 is TGTGCCAGCAGCTTAGCGGCAAGCTCCTATAATTCACCCCTCCACTTT. Translation: CASSLAASSYNSPLHF.

This clone was counted a few times. This chain links TRBV7-2 with TRBJ1-5, with TRBD1 as a possible D gene (6 bases). Trimming left V 6 bases short and J 4 bases short, with 10 bases between. Germline CDR1 and CDR2: SGHTA and FQGNSA. The CDR3 extends over 13 amino acids. The CDR3 nucleotides are TGTGCCAGCAGTAGACAGGAGAATCAGCCCCAGCATTTT. The encoded protein is CASSRQENQPQHF.

The chain recombines TRBV4-2 with TRBJ1-2, with D unclear. Trimming shortened V by 4 bases and J by 4 bases, and 13 bases separated the two germline ends. This CDR3 is 14 amino acids long. CDR1 LGHNA and CDR2 YNFKEQ come from the germline V gene. The chain's CDR3 is CASSPGAGIYGYTF. The CDR3 bases are TGTGCCAGCAGCCCCGGCGCAGGTATCTATGGCTACACCTTC.

This clone has just one count. The chain has TRBV15 and TRBJ2-1; D may be TRBD2 (5 bases). Trimming shortened V by 1 base and J by 0 bases, and 7 bases separated the two germline ends. The CDR3 contains 15 residues. Germline CDR1 LNHNV, CDR2 YYDKDF (reference sequence). The CDR3 nucleotides read TGTGCCACCAGCAGAGTACTAGGCTCCTACAATGAGCAGTTCTTC. Translation gives CATSRVLGSYNEQFF.

The rearrangement uses TRBV6-4 and TRBJ2-2; 15 bases are a match to TRBD2. Germline V CDR1 and CDR2: MRHNA, SNTAGT. V shed 4 bases, J shed 5 bases, and the junction held 8 bases outside the gene matches. This CDR3 has 18 residues. CDR3 residues: CASSGTSGGALKTGELFF. The CDR3 DNA reads as TGTGCCAGCAGTGGGACTAGCGGGGGGGCCCTGAAGACCGGGGAGCTGTTTTTT.

The rearrangement uses TRBV9 and TRBJ2-3; D ambiguous. The V gene's germline CDR1 is SGDLS and CDR2 YYNGEE. Between the trimmed V and J ends, which lost 0 bases and 2 bases, there was a span of 10 bases. There are 15 residues in the CDR3. The CDR3 region has the DNA TGTGCCAGCAGCGTAGCTCAAGATCTCACAGATACGCAGTATTTT. Translating gives CASSVAQDLTDTQYF.

The CDR3 reads CSVIRDTGELFF. The CDR3 DNA follows: TGCAGCGTCATAAGGGACACCGGGGAGCTGTTTTTT. The rearrangement joins TRBV29-1 to TRBJ2-2, with no clear D. Germline CDR1 and CDR2: SQVTM and ANQGSEA. The CDR3 extends over 12 amino acids. V was cut by 6 bases and J by 3 bases, with 8 bases left in between.

This clone was found a few times. The chain couples TRBV28 to TRBJ1-5; possibly TRBD1 for D (5 bases). The V end lost 7 bases, the J end lost 6 bases, and 19 bases lay between the germline ends. CDR3 length: 15 residues. Looked up from germline, CDR1 is MDHEN and CDR2 is SYDVKM. The CDR3 DNA reads as TGTGCCAGCACCCTTGGGGGGAGGGAGGGTCAGCCCCAGCATTTT. Protein: CASTLGGREGQPQHF.